The 4 T cell receptor beta chains below all came from one sample that was sequenced in a study of PD-1 blockade in classical Hodgkin lymphoma. Repertoires were generated with immunoSEQ multiplex PCR, while TCRdb's copy carries only in-frame clones and drops some. The table records 2,000 or so clones, 70% to 85% of them present only once. All patients relapsed after autologous stem cell transplantation, and brentuximab vedotin exposure varied. Thawed PBMCs supplied CD8+ T cells via magnetic negative selection. Source: CD8+ T cells from blood, taken at baseline. The receptors were sampled from a human donor with classical Hodgkin lymphoma.

J is TRBJ2-1 and V is TRBV28, with 9 positions matching TRBD1. The germline CDR1 and CDR2 sequences are MDHEN and SYDVKM. This CDR3 comprises 14 residues. Unmatched junction bases numbered 9, after V lost 7 bases and J lost 8 bases. CDR3 protein: CASKGGTGIDEQFF. In DNA, the CDR3 is TGTGCCAGCAAAGGCGGGACAGGGATCGATGAGCAGTTCTTC.

This chain links TRBV7-9 with TRBJ2-3; no reliable D call. The CDR3 consists of 11 residues. Trimming pared 4 bases from V and 4 bases from J, leaving 3 bases between. The germline V gene encodes CDR1 SEHNR and CDR2 FQNEAQ (reference sequence). The CDR3 loop is CASSWADTQYF. The CDR3 DNA is TGTGCCAGCAGCTGGGCAGATACGCAGTATTTT.

This clone was seen only once. The rearrangement uses TRBV4-1 and TRBJ2-7, with D uncertain. Germline V CDR1 and CDR2: MGHRA, YSYEKL. V lost 0 bases to trimming and J lost 3 bases, with 12 bases between them. The CDR3 length is 15 residues. The CDR3 nucleotides read TGCGCCAGCAGCCAAGATATAAGAGTCAGCTACGAGCAGTACTTC. It translates to CASSQDIRVSYEQYF.

V usage is TRBV4-3 and J usage is TRBJ1-3, with D hard to call. Per the germline V gene, CDR1 is LGHNA and CDR2 is YSLEER. Trimming left V 0 bases short and J 1 base short, with 10 bases between. This CDR3 comprises 16 residues. Here the CDR3 DNA reads TGCGCCAGCAGCCAAGACGGGTGGGGATCTGGAAACACCATATATTTT. As protein: CASSQDGWGSGNTIYF.